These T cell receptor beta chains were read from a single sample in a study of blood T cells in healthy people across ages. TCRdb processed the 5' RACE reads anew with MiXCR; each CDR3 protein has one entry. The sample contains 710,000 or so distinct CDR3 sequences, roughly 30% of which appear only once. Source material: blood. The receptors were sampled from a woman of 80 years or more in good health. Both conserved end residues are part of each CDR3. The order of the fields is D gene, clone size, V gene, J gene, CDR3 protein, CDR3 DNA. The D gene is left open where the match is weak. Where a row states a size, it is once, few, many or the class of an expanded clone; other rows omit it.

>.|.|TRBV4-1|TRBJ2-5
CASSQELRYSPQETQYF
TGCGCCAGCAGCCAAGAATTAAGGTACAGTCCTCAAGAGACCCAGTACTTC
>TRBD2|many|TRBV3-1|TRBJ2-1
CASSLGLLGAYNEQFF
TGTGCCAGCAGCCTGGGACTACTAGGGGCCTACAATGAGCAGTTCTTC
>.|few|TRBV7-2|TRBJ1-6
CASSRGVDNSPLHF
TGTGCCAGCAGCCGAGGGGTGGATAATTCACCCCTCCACTTT
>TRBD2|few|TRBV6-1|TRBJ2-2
CASSIAGGFSNTGELFF
TGTGCCAGCAGTATAGCGGGGGGCTTCTCGAACACCGGGGAGCTGTTTTTT
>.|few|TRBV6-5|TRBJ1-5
CTSSPIAGSNQPQHF
TGTACCAGCAGTCCTATCGCCGGAAGCAATCAGCCCCAGCATTTT
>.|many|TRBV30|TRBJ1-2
CAWSPTAKPNYGYTF
TGTGCCTGGAGCCCGACAGCGAAGCCTAACTATGGCTACACCTTC
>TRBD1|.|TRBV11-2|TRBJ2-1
CASSPGPGGIPNEQFF
TGTGCCAGCAGCCCGGGGCCAGGGGGCATTCCCAATGAGCAGTTCTTC
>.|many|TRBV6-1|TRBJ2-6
CASSEVSSGANVLTF
TGTGCCAGCAGTGAGGTCAGCTCTGGGGCCAACGTCCTGACTTTC
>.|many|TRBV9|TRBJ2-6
CASSLLTGQGANVLTF
TGTGCCAGCAGCCTCCTCACGGGTCAAGGGGCCAACGTCCTGACTTTC
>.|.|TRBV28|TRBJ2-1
CASSPNPNLAGEQFF
TGTGCCAGCAGCCCTAATCCTAACCTAGCCGGTGAGCAGTTCTTC
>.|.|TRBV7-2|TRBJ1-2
CASGSPSSRNYGYTF
TGTGCCTCCGGATCCCCGAGCTCCCGTAACTATGGCTACACCTTC
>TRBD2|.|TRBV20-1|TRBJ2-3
CSAFERGSTDTQYF
TGCAGTGCTTTCGAGCGGGGGAGCACAGATACGCAGTATTTT
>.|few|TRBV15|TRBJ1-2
CATSRDSDSLNYGYTF
TGTGCCACCAGCAGAGATAGCGACAGCCTTAACTATGGCTACACCTTC
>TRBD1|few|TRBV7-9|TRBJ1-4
CASSSGQSLEEKLFF
TGTGCCAGCAGCTCGGGACAGTCATTGGAGGAAAAACTGTTTTTT
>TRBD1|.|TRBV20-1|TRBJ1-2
CSAIDRGTYGYTF
TGCAGTGCAATAGACAGGGGAACCTATGGCTACACCTTC
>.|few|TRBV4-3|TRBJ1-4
CASSQDVAGLNEKLFF
TGCGCCAGCAGCCAAGACGTCGCAGGGCTAAATGAAAAACTGTTTTTT
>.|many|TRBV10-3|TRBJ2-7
CAITGDSTYEQYF
TGTGCCATCACCGGTGACAGCACCTACGAGCAGTACTTC
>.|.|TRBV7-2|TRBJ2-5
CASSLEGRTSYQETQYF
TGTGCCAGCAGCTTAGAAGGGAGGACCTCGTACCAAGAGACCCAGTACTTC
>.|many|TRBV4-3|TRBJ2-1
CASGSDGGSSYNEQFF
TGCGCCAGCGGTTCCGACGGGGGAAGCTCCTACAATGAGCAGTTCTTC
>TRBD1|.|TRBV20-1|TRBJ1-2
CSARGGQGTNYGYTF
TGCAGTGCTAGAGGAGGACAGGGGACCAACTATGGCTACACCTTC
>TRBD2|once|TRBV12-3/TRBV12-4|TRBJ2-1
CASSLAAGDNEQFF
TGTGCCAGCAGTTTGGCAGCGGGAGACAATGAGCAGTTCTTC
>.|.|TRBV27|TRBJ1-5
CASSLLGGPQHF
TGTGCCAGCAGTTTACTCGGAGGTCCCCAGCATTTT
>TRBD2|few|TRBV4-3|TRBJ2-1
CASSQVLREDNEQFF
TGCGCCAGCAGCCAAGTCTTGCGGGAGGACAATGAGCAGTTCTTC
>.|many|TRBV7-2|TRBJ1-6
CASSLKGVSSYNSPLHF
TGTGCCAGCAGCTTAAAAGGGGTCAGCTCCTATAATTCACCCCTCCACTTT
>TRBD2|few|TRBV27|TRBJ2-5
CASSLVASGQETQYF
TGTGCCAGCAGTTTAGTGGCTAGCGGGCAAGAGACCCAGTACTTC
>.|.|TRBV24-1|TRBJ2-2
CATSLHGNTGELFF
TGTGCCACCAGTTTACACGGGAACACCGGGGAGCTGTTTTTT
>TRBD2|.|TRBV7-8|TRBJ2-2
CASSIAGGNTGELFF
TGTGCCAGCAGCATAGCGGGGGGGAACACCGGGGAGCTGTTTTTT
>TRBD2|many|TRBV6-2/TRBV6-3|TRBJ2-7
CASSYRGSGGGSYEQYF
TGTGCCAGCAGTTACCGAGGTAGCGGGGGGGGAAGCTACGAGCAGTACTTC
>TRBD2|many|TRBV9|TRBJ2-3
CASSYSGTTSTDTQYF
TGTGCCAGCAGCTACTCCGGGACTACTAGCACAGATACGCAGTATTTT
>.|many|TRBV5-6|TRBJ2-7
CASSTSWAVVSYEQYF
TGTGCCAGCAGCACCTCGTGGGCCGTGGTCTCCTACGAGCAGTACTTC
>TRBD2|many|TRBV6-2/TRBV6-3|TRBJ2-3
CASSYRRGVTDTQYF
TGTGCCAGCAGTTACAGGCGGGGGGTCACAGATACGCAGTATTTT
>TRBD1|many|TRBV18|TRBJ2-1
CASSPVQGATYNEQFF
TGTGCCAGCTCACCCGTCCAGGGGGCAACCTACAATGAGCAGTTCTTC
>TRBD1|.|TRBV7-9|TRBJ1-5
CASSQGDRGGQPQHF
TGTGCCAGCAGTCAAGGGGACAGGGGGGGTCAGCCCCAGCATTTT
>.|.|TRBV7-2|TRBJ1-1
CASSSVQHNTEAFF
TGTGCCAGCAGCTCAGTACAGCACAACACTGAAGCTTTCTTT
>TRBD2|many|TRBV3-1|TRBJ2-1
CASSQDRLAEQFF
TGTGCCAGCAGCCAAGACAGACTAGCTGAGCAGTTCTTC
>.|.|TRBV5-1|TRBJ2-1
CASSLAGKYEQFF
TGCGCCAGCAGCTTGGCAGGGAAGTATGAGCAGTTCTTC
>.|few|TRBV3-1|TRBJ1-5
CASSQEPYQPQHF
TGTGCCAGCAGCCAAGAGCCCTATCAGCCCCAGCATTTT
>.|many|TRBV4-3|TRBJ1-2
CASSQDGGTILYGYTF
TGCGCCAGCAGCCAAGATGGGGGGACCATTCTCTATGGCTACACCTTC
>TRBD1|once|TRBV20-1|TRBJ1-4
CSARPKTTGKNEKLFF
TGCAGTGCTAGACCCAAGACGACAGGGAAAAATGAAAAACTGTTTTTT
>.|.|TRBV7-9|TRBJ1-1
CASSPLGLRENTEAFF
TGTGCCAGCAGCCCACTCGGGTTACGGGAGAACACTGAAGCTTTCTTT
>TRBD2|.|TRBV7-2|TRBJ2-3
CANSLVASGYLTDTQYF
TGTGCCAACAGCTTAGTGGCTAGCGGGTACCTCACAGATACGCAGTATTTT
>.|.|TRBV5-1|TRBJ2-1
CASSWGTGSSYNEQFF
TGCGCCAGCAGCTGGGGTACAGGGAGCTCCTACAATGAGCAGTTCTTC
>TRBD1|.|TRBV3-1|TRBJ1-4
CASSLRTGSEKLFF
TGTGCCAGCAGCCTTAGGACAGGGAGTGAAAAACTGTTTTTT
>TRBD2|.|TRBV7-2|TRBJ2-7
CASSLEGTSAYEQYF
TGTGCCAGCAGCTTAGAGGGGACTAGCGCCTACGAGCAGTACTTC
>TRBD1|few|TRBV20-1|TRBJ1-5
CSARAPGQVNQPQHF
TGCAGTGCTAGGGCTCCGGGACAGGTAAATCAGCCCCAGCATTTT
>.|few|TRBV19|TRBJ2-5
CATGIGPLGETQYF
TGTGCCACCGGTATCGGGCCCCTCGGAGAGACCCAGTACTTC
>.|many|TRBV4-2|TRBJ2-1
CASSQEDPADEQFF
TGTGCCAGCAGCCAAGAGGACCCGGCGGATGAGCAGTTCTTC
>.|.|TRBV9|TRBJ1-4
CASSDVATNEKRFF
TGTGCCAGCAGCGACGTTGCAACTAATGAAAAACGGTTTTTT
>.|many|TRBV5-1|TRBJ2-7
CASSPTATYEQYF
TGCGCCAGCAGCCCGACAGCGACCTACGAGCAGTACTTC
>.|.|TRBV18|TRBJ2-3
CASSPSAGGARTQYF
TGTGCCAGCTCACCATCGGCCGGGGGCGCTCGGACGCAGTATTTT